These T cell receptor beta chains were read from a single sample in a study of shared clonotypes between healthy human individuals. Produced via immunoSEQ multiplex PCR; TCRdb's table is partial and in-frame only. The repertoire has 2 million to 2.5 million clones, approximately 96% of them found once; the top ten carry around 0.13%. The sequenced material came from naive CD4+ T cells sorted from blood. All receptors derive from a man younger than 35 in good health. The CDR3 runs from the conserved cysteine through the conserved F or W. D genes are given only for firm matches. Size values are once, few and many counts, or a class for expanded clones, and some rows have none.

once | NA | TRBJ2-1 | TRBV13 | TGTGCCAGCAGCTTTGTTGTCCTCGCGGGACACTACAATGAGCAGTTCTTC | CASSFVVLAGHYNEQFF
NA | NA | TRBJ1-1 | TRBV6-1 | TGTGCCAGCAGTTCCCAAGGGGAGGTGAACACTGAAGCTTTCTTT | CASSSQGEVNTEAFF
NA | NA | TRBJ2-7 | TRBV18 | TGTGCCAGCTCATCAGGAACAGGGAGTATCTACGAGCAGTACTTC | CASSSGTGSIYEQYF
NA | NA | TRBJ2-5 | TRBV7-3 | TGTGCCAGCAGCTTAACCCTTCAAGAGACCCAGTACTTC | CASSLTLQETQYF
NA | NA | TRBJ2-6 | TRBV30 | TGTGCCTGGAGTGTAGGAGTGGCTGGGGCCAACGTCCTGACTTTC | CAWSVGVAGANVLTF
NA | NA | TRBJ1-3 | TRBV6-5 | TGTGCCAGCAGTTTCGGAGTGAGAGGAAACACCATATATTTT | CASSFGVRGNTIYF
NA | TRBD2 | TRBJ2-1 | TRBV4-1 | TGCGCCAGCAGCCAAGTACGGACTAGCGGAAACAATGAGCAGTTCTTC | CASSQVRTSGNNEQFF
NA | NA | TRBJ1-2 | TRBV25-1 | TGTGCCAGCAGTGAACGGGGGCAAGGCTACACCTTC | CASSERGQGYTF
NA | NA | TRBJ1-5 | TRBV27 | TGTGCCAGCGGACTCAGTAGACCCCAGCATTTT | CASGLSRPQHF
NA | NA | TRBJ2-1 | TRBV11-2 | TGTGCCAGCAGCTTTAGACTCTCGGTTTTAGGCGATGAGCAGTTCTTC | CASSFRLSVLGDEQFF
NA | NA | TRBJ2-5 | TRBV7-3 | TGTGCCAGCAGCTCCCACCCCGAAGAGACCCAGTACTTC | CASSSHPEETQYF
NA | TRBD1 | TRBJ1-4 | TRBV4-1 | TGCGCCAGCAGCCCGGGACAGGGGGCGCGAGAAAAACTGTTTTTT | CASSPGQGAREKLFF
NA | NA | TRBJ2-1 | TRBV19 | TGTGCCAGTAGAGGGCAGACTACCTACTACAATGAGCAGTTCTTC | CASRGQTTYYNEQFF
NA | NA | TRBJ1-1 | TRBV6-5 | TGTGCCAGCAGTTACCAGGGATCCCTGAACACTGAAGCTTTCTTT | CASSYQGSLNTEAFF
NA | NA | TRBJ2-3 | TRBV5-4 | TGTGCCAGCAGCTTGTCGAAGTTTCGTACGCAGTATTTT | CASSLSKFRTQYF
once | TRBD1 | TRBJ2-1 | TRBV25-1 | TGTGCCAGCAGCCCGCCAGGGGGCTCCTACAATGAGCAGTTCTTC | CASSPPGGSYNEQFF
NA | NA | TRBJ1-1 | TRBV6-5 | TGTGCCAGCAGTTCCTGGAACACTGAAGCTTTCTTT | CASSSWNTEAFF
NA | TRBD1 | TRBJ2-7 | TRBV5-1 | TGCGCCAGCAGCTCTGACCGGGACAGGGGTAACCTACTGTTCAAGCAGTACTTC | CASSSDRDRGNLLFKQYF
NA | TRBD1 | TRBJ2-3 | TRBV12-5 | TGTGCTAGTGGTCAAGGACAGGGATACACAGATACGCAGTATTTT | CASGQGQGYTDTQYF
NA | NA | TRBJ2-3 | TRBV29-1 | TGCAGCTTCGAGGGGGTGGCAGATACGCAGTATTTT | CSFEGVADTQYF
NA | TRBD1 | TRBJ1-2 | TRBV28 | TGTGCCAGCAGACCCGGACAGGGGATTGGCTACACCTTC | CASRPGQGIGYTF
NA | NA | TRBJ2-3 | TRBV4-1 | TGCGCCAGCAGCCAAGGACTCGGAGGGCCTTATTCCACAGATACGCAGTATTTT | CASSQGLGGPYSTDTQYF
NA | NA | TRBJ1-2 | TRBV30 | TGTGCCTGGAAGGTGGGAGAAGCTAACTATGGCTACACCTTC | CAWKVGEANYGYTF
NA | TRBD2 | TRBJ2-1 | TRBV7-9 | TGTGCCAGCAGCTTTAATCCGGGGGGTGAGCAGTTCTTC | CASSFNPGGEQFF
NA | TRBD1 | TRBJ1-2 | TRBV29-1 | TGCAGCGTTGACGCCAAACAGGGGAACTATGGCTACACCTTC | CSVDAKQGNYGYTF
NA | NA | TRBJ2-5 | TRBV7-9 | TGTGCCAGCAGCCTCCGGGCAGTCCAAGAGACCCAGTACTTC | CASSLRAVQETQYF
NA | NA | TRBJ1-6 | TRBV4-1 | TGCGCCAGTGGGCATGTTGGGGAAGGGAATAATTCACCCCTCCACTTT | CASGHVGEGNNSPLHF
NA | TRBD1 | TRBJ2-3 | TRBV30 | TGTGCCTGGAGTGCCGACAGGGGATATACGCAGTATTTT | CAWSADRGYTQYF
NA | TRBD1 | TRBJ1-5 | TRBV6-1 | TGTGCCAGCAGTGAAAATAAAGGGACAGGAGACTATAGCAATCAGCCCCAGCATTTT | CASSENKGTGDYSNQPQHF
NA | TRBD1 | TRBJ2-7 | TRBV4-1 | TGCGCCAGCAGCCAAGAGGGGACAGGGGGTGGAGAGCAGTACTTC | CASSQEGTGGGEQYF
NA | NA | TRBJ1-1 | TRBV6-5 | TGTGCCAGCAGTTACTCGACATCAGTGAACACTGAAGCTTTCTTT | CASSYSTSVNTEAFF
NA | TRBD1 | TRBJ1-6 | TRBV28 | TGTGCCAGCAGTTTTGCCGGGACAGGGAGCTCACCCCTCCACTTT | CASSFAGTGSSPLHF
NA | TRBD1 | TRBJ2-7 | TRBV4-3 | TGCGCCAGCAGCCAAGCCGTCGGGACAGGGGAATACGAGCAGTACTTC | CASSQAVGTGEYEQYF
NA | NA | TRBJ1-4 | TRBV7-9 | TGTGCCAGCAGCCCCCTGGCTGAAAAACTGTTTTTT | CASSPLAEKLFF
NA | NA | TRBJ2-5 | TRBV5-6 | TGTGCCCCCAGTGCAGGGGTAGAGACCCAGTACTTC | CAPSAGVETQYF
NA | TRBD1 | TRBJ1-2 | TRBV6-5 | TGTGCCAGCAGTTCCGGGACAGGGTTAGGCTACACCTTC | CASSSGTGLGYTF
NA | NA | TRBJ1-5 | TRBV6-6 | TGTGCCAGCAGTTTCCCGGGGCTGCAGCCCCAGCATTTT | CASSFPGLQPQHF
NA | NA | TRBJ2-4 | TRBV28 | TGTGCCAGCAGTTTGCAGGGTTCCAAAAACATTCAGTACTTC | CASSLQGSKNIQYF
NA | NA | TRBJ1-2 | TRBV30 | TGTGCCTGGAGTATGGACACGCCCTATGGCTACACCTTC | CAWSMDTPYGYTF
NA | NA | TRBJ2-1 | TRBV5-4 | TGTGCCAGCAGTTACATACGGACTACCCTAAACAATGAGCAGTTCTTC | CASSYIRTTLNNEQFF
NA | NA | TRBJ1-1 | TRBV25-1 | TGTGCCAGCAGTGCGAGCCGGGGTATAAACACTGAAGCTTTCTTT | CASSASRGINTEAFF
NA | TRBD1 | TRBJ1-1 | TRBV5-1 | TGCGCCAGCAGCCCCGGTGGGACAGCGAACACTGAAGCTTTCTTT | CASSPGGTANTEAFF
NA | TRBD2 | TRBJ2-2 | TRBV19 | TGTGCCAGTAGTAGGGGACTAAACACCGGGGAGCTGTTTTTT | CASSRGLNTGELFF
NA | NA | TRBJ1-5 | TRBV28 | TGTGCCAGCACCACCAGCCGGGCCATTCTTCCCCAGCATTTT | CASTTSRAILPQHF
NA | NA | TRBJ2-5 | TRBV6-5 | TGTGCCAGCAGCTCGGACAGTTGGCAAGAGACCCAGTACTTC | CASSSDSWQETQYF
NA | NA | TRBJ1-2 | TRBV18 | TGTGCCAGCTCAAATACCGGGACGCAATCTTATGGCTACACCTTC | CASSNTGTQSYGYTF
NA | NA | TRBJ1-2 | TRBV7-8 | TGTGCCAGCAGCCCGGGCGGGTATGGCTACACCTTC | CASSPGGYGYTF
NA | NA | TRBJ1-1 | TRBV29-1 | TGCAGCGGGGGACAAAACACTGAAGCTTTCTTT | CSGGQNTEAFF
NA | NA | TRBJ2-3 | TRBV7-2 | TGTGCCAGCAGCTCCAGCGTTAGGAACACAGATACGCAGTATTTT | CASSSSVRNTDTQYF